This T cell receptor (beta chain) was obtained from a study of blood T cell repertoires in COVID-19. The overall study: COVID-19 samples collected from the United States, Italy and Spain covered acute and convalescent phases.

Measured with immunoSEQ multiplex PCR; TCRdb has only the in-frame clones, and not every one. The repertoire has roughly 250,000 clones, more than 85% of them found once; the top ten carry around 2.5%. The CDR3 loop spans 13 amino acids. The germline V gene encodes CDR1 SGHAT and CDR2 FQNNGV. V was pared by 5 bases and J by 8 bases, with 7 bases of the junction left unmatched. Followed over time, Seattle patients had been enrolled while infection was active. This clone is a singleton in its sample. The rearrangement joins TRBV11-2 to TRBJ2-3; TRBD2 matches at 7 bases. The TCR originated in a person under 30 with COVID-19, enrolled during active disease. The specimen sequenced was peripheral blood. The CDR3 protein is CASSPGASGTQYF. The DNA of the CDR3 is TGTGCCAGCAGCCCGGGAGCTAGCGGTACGCAGTATTTT.